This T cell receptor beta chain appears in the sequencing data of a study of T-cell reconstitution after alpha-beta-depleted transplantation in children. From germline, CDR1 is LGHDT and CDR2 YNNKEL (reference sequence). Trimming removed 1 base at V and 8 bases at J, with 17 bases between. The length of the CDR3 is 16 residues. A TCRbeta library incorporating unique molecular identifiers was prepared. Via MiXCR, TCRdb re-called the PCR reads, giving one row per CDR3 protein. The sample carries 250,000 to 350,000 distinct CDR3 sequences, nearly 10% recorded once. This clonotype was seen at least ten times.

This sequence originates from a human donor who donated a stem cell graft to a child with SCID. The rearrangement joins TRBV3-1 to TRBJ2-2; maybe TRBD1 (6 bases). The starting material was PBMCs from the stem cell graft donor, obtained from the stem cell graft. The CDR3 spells CASSQGGTGPRGELFF. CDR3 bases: TGTGCCAGCAGCCAAGGAGGAACAGGGCCAAGAGGGGAGCTGTTTTTT.